Below are 6 T cell receptor beta chains sequenced from a single sample in a study of shared clonotypes between healthy human individuals. CD45RO negativity and positive selection for CCR7 defined naive CD8 cells, a population that excluded terminally differentiated effector memory CD45RA+ cells. The data were produced by immunoSEQ multiplex PCR, yet TCRdb's version contains in-frame clones alone and is incomplete. The sample gives around 580,000 clones, about 98% of which show up once; roughly 0.29% is in the top ten. Material for sequencing was naive CD8+ T cells sorted from blood. These receptors all come from a man younger than 40 in good health.

The rearrangement uses TRBV19 and TRBJ2-1; 8 bases are a match to TRBD2. Germline CDR1 reads LNHDA; CDR2 reads SQIVND (reference sequence). The J segment lost 9 bases and the V segment lost 7 bases, leaving 8 bases of the junction unmatched. The CDR3 has 13 residues. The CDR3 nucleotides are TGTGCCAGTAAGAAGCGGGAGAGGATTGAGCAGTTCTTC. Protein: CASKKRERIEQFF.

CDR3 nucleotide sequence: TGTGCCAGCAGACACCTAGCGGACTCCTACAATGAGCAGTTCTTC. Amino acids: CASRHLADSYNEQFF. This sequence joins TRBV6-5 and TRBJ2-1; 7 bases align to TRBD2. V dropped 6 bases and J dropped 0; count of bases not matched to a gene: 5. Germline CDR1 is MNHEY and CDR2 is SVGAGI. This CDR3 has 15 amino acids.

CDR3 protein: CASSQGGELFF. CDR3 nucleotides: TGCGCCAGCAGCCAAGGCGGGGAGCTGTTTTTT. This chain uses TRBV4-1 with TRBJ2-2, with D hard to call. CDR1 MGHRA and CDR2 YSYEKL come from the germline V gene. This CDR3 contains 11 residues. The V and J ends lost 1 base and 7 bases respectively, with 1 base between them.

V and J are TRBV6-1 and TRBJ2-7; TRBD2 aligns across 10 bases. Germline V lookup: CDR1 MNHNS, CDR2 SASEGT. CDR3 length equals 15 residues. The V and J ends lost 4 bases and 4 bases, in that order; junction bases with no gene match: 7. DNA for the CDR3: TGTGCCAGCAGTGTTCTAGCGGGAGATTTTTACGAGCAGTACTTC. Its protein is CASSVLAGDFYEQYF.

V usage is TRBV15 and J usage is TRBJ2-3; 10 nucleotides agree with TRBD2. Germline V gene lookup returns CDR1 LNHNV and CDR2 YYDKDF (reference sequence). With 4 bases clipped from V and 0 bases from J, the junction kept 4 bases outside the gene matches. CDR3 size: 16 residues. The CDR3 loop is CATSTELAGSTDTQYF. The CDR3 DNA is TGTGCCACCAGCACGGAACTAGCGGGGAGCACAGATACGCAGTATTTT.

The chain combines TRBV30 with TRBJ2-1; perhaps TRBD2 as D (6 bases). This CDR3 has 15 amino acids. Trimming removed 0 bases at V and 6 bases at J, with 15 bases between. Looked up from germline, CDR1 is GTSNPN and CDR2 is SVGIG (reference sequence). The CDR3 sequence is CAWSVGVGGVNEQFF. The CDR3 nucleotides are TGTGCCTGGAGTGTAGGCGTAGGAGGGGTCAATGAGCAGTTCTTC.